Each of the 28 T cell receptor beta chains below was sequenced from the same sample in a study of CD8 T cells in Susac syndrome. Random hexamers were used to reverse transcribe about 0.5 to 1 ug of RNA. TCRdb independently ran MiXCR on the immunoSEQ multiplex PCR reads; one entry per CDR3 protein. The sample comprises about 130,000 distinct CDR3 sequences, 90% to 95% of which are singletons, and approximately 0.12% rests with the top ten. The sequenced material came from CD4+ T cells from PBMCs. These receptors were collected from a human donor in good health.

This clonotype was detected only once. The chain recombines TRBV5-4 with TRBJ2-2, with 8 bases that match TRBD2. This CDR3 comprises 15 residues. CDR1 SGHNT and CDR2 YYREEE come from the germline V gene (reference sequence). The trim removed 0 bases at V and 5 bases at J, leaving 3 bases unmatched. CDR3 protein: CASSLELADTGELFF. The CDR3 nucleotides are TGTGCCAGCAGCTTGGAACTAGCGGATACCGGGGAGCTGTTTTTT.

V and J are TRBV28 and TRBJ2-1; 11 nucleotides agree with TRBD2. Trimming took 3 bases from V and 2 from J; bases not matched to a gene: 3. Germline loops: CDR1 MDHEN, CDR2 SYDVKM. The CDR3 contains 16 residues. The CDR3 sequence: CASSLTSGKAYNEQFF. In nucleotides, the CDR3 is TGTGCCAGCAGTTTGACTAGCGGGAAAGCCTACAATGAGCAGTTCTTC.

The chain combines TRBV20-1 with TRBJ2-3, with TRBD2 matching over 7 bases. CDR1 and CDR2 from the germline V gene are DFQATT and SNEGSKA (reference sequence). Germline trimming cut 6 bases from V and 0 bases from J; bases unmatched to any gene: 12. The CDR3 loop spans 16 amino acids. CDR3: CSAQPSSGASTDTQYF. The CDR3 DNA reads as TGCAGTGCCCAACCTTCTAGCGGTGCTAGCACAGATACGCAGTATTTT.

This clonotype was seen a single time. The chain has TRBV29-1 and TRBJ2-1, with 13 bases identical to TRBD2. Germline trimming cut 7 bases from V and 8 bases from J; bases unmatched to any gene: 2. Germline assignment: CDR1 SQVTM and CDR2 ANQGSEA. This CDR3 is 12 amino acids long. The CDR3 spells CSGTSGSDEQFF. CDR3 coding DNA: TGCAGCGGGACTAGCGGGAGCGATGAGCAGTTCTTC.

The rearrangement uses TRBV12-3 or TRBV12-4 and TRBJ1-1; weak D call: TRBD1 (6 bases). This CDR3 has 15 amino acids. Trimming took off 5 bases at V and 2 bases at J, with 15 bases between the two ends. In DNA form, the CDR3 reads TGTGCCAGCAGTCATGGACAGACTTCAAACACTGAAGCTTTCTTT. This encodes CASSHGQTSNTEAFF.

This rearrangement joins TRBV5-4 to TRBJ2-7; D is unclear. Deletions cut 4 bases from V and 0 bases from J, with 14 bases between. This CDR3 region has 15 residues. The germline V gene encodes CDR1 SGHNT and CDR2 YYREEE (reference sequence). CDR3 in amino acids: CASSNPFPSSYEQYF. In DNA form, the CDR3 reads TGTGCCAGCAGCAATCCCTTCCCGAGCTCCTACGAGCAGTACTTC. The full variable domain, completed using reference TRBV5-4 and TRBJ2-7, is ETGVTQSPTHLIKTRGQQVTLRCSSQSGHNTVSWYQQALGQGPQFIFQYYREEENGRGNFPPRFSGLQFPNYSSELNVNALELDDSALYLCASSNPFPSSYEQYFGPGTRLTVT.

The chain joins TRBV7-9 to TRBJ2-5; 7 bases are a match to TRBD2. CDR1 and CDR2 (germline): SEHNR, FQNEAQ (reference sequence). The CDR3 length is 15 residues. V gave up 2 bases and J gave up 4 bases; unmatched junction bases: 7. The CDR3 protein is CASSLTPGGAETQYF. For the CDR3, the DNA is TGTGCCAGCAGCTTAACTCCGGGAGGCGCAGAGACCCAGTACTTC.

The chain links TRBV6-6 to TRBJ2-2; no clear D gene. Germline V gene sequence: CDR1 MNHNY, CDR2 SVGAGI (reference sequence). The CDR3 is 13 amino acids. V gave up 3 bases and J gave up 3 bases, with 5 bases separating them. The CDR3, as DNA: TGTGCCAGCAGTTATGTCTACACCGGGGAGCTGTTTTTT. This gives the protein CASSYVYTGELFF.

The chain employs TRBV7-9 and TRBJ1-2; TRBD1 matches at 11 bases. Germline lookup yields CDR1 SEHNR and CDR2 FQNEAQ (reference sequence). The CDR3 totals 14 residues. V lost 5 bases to trimming and J lost 8 bases; unmatched junction nucleotides: 7. CDR3 in DNA: TGTGCCAGCAGCGGATCGGGACAGGGGGTCGGCTACACCTTC. It is translated as CASSGSGQGVGYTF.

This chain uses TRBV2 with TRBJ1-4; 10 bases align to TRBD1. V lost 3 bases and J lost 7; bases outside the gene matches: 2. The CDR3 spans 14 residues. Germline assignment: CDR1 SNHLY and CDR2 FYNNEI. The CDR3 DNA sequence: TGTGCCAGCAGTGAGGGGGACAGGGGTGAAAAACTGTTTTTT. Its protein product is CASSEGDRGEKLFF.

The chain uses TRBV19 and TRBJ1-2; D is possibly TRBD1 (5 bases). CDR1 LNHDA and CDR2 SQIVND come from the germline V gene (reference sequence). This CDR3 has 13 residues. The germline V and J ends were trimmed by 3 bases and 8 bases, with 13 bases remaining between them. DNA for the CDR3: TGTGCCAGTAGTATTTTTGGGGGATTCGGCTACACCTTC. Its protein product is CASSIFGGFGYTF.

The chain combines TRBV18 with TRBJ2-5; TRBD1 might be the D (5 bases). Germline-derived CDR1 and CDR2 are KGHSH and LQKENI. Trimming stripped 3 bases from V and 4 bases from J, with 12 bases between. The CDR3 length is 14 residues. Here the CDR3 reads CASSPPPQGETQYF. The CDR3 DNA is TGTGCCAGCTCACCTCCGCCCCAGGGAGAGACCCAGTACTTC.

This chain joins TRBV28 and TRBJ1-1; D ambiguous. The germline V and J ends were trimmed by 5 bases and 5 bases, with 15 bases remaining between them. CDR1 and CDR2 from the germline V gene are MDHEN and SYDVKM. This CDR3 region has 14 residues. CDR3 DNA sequence: TGTGCCAGCAGTCCCCAATTAACAAGGACTGAAGCTTTCTTT. Amino acids: CASSPQLTRTEAFF.

V usage is TRBV5-1 and J usage is TRBJ2-1; 7 bases map to TRBD2. CDR1 and CDR2 (germline): SGHRS, YFSETQ. The CDR3 consists of 15 residues. The trim removed 0 bases at V and 4 bases at J, leaving 4 bases unmatched. CDR3 in amino acids: CASSLEGGTYNEQFF. CDR3 DNA sequence: TGCGCCAGCAGCTTGGAGGGAGGGACTTACAATGAGCAGTTCTTC.

The chain has TRBV5-4 and TRBJ2-7; 10 nucleotides agree with TRBD1. CDR1 SGHNT and CDR2 YYREEE come from the germline V gene (reference sequence). V lost 0 bases, J lost 4 bases, and 4 bases stayed unmatched. This CDR3 spans 15 amino acids. The CDR3 reads CASSLAGQGSYEQYF. The CDR3, as DNA: TGTGCCAGCAGCTTGGCGGGACAGGGGTCGTACGAGCAGTACTTC.

J is TRBJ2-7 and V is TRBV2; D gene ambiguous. Germline CDR1 and CDR2: SNHLY and FYNNEI. Trimming cost V 2 bases and J 5 bases, with 10 bases left between them. This CDR3 comprises 13 residues. The CDR3: CASSESSAHEQYF. The CDR3, as DNA: TGTGCCAGCAGTGAATCTTCGGCCCACGAGCAGTACTTC.

V is TRBV6-5 and J is TRBJ1-1, with a possible D match to TRBD1 (5 bases). V was cut by 2 bases and J by 11 bases, with 12 bases left in between. CDR1 and CDR2 (germline): MNHEY, SVGAGI. The CDR3 length is 12 residues. CDR3 nucleotides: TGTGCCAGCAGTTACGACAGAAGAAGGGCTTTCTTT. It specifies CASSYDRRRAFF.

V is TRBV5-1 and J is TRBJ2-1; 7 bases are a match to TRBD2. In germline, CDR1 is SGHRS, CDR2 YFSETQ. J was trimmed by 8 bases and V by 0 bases; bases with no gene match: 11. This CDR3 comprises 16 residues. CDR3 in amino acids: CASSLAGAGEPDEQFF. DNA for the CDR3: TGCGCCAGCAGCTTGGCCGGGGCGGGAGAGCCAGATGAGCAGTTCTTC.

The rearrangement uses TRBV29-1 and TRBJ2-2, with 13 positions matching TRBD2. The CDR3 has 14 amino acids. Germline V lookup: CDR1 SQVTM, CDR2 ANQGSEA. Germline trimming cut 5 bases from V and 9 bases from J; bases unmatched to any gene: 6. In DNA form, the CDR3 reads TGCAGCGTTCGGACTAGCGGGAGAGGCCGGGAGCTGTTTTTT. This sequence encodes CSVRTSGRGRELFF.

This clonotype was counted between two and nine times. The gene calls are TRBV5-1 and TRBJ2-7, with 10 bases identical to TRBD1. The CDR3 totals 14 residues. V gave up 0 bases and J gave up 3 bases; unmatched junction bases: 0. Germline lookup yields CDR1 SGHRS and CDR2 YFSETQ. The CDR3 DNA is TGCGCCAGCAGCTTGGGGACAGGGGGCTACGAGCAGTACTTC. It encodes CASSLGTGGYEQYF.

V usage is TRBV12-3 or TRBV12-4 and J usage is TRBJ2-1; D is ambiguous. V lost 10 bases and J lost 0, with 10 bases in between. The CDR3 totals 13 residues. The CDR3 nucleotides read TGTGCCACCCAGATAGGCTCCTACAATGAGCAGTTCTTC. This gives the protein CATQIGSYNEQFF.

V usage is TRBV3-1 and J usage is TRBJ2-7; a possible D gene is TRBD2 (6 bases). There are 13 residues in the CDR3. Germline V gene lookup returns CDR1 LGHDT and CDR2 YNNKEL (reference sequence). V lost 1 base and J 3 bases, leaving 7 bases between the germline ends. Written as DNA, the CDR3 is TGTGCCAGCAGCCAAGTCGGGGGCTACGAGCAGTACTTC. It codes for CASSQVGGYEQYF.

This clonotype occurred once. The chain joins TRBV5-6 to TRBJ2-5; D might be TRBD1 or TRBD2, each matching 5 bases. The CDR3 covers 16 residues. Germline V lookup: CDR1 SGHDT, CDR2 YYEEEE. V lost 4 bases, J lost 0 bases, and 16 bases lay in between. Written as DNA, the CDR3 is TGTGCCAGCAGCCAGCCCGGGACGGAGAACCAAGAGACCCAGTACTTC. Encoded protein: CASSQPGTENQETQYF. Looking up the rest from reference TRBV5-6 and TRBJ2-5 gives the full variable domain: DAGVTQSPTHLIKTRGQQVTLRCSPKSGHDTVSWYQQALGQGPQFIFQYYEEEERQRGNFPDRFSGHQFPNYSSELNVNALLLGDSALYLCASSQPGTENQETQYFGPGTRLLVL.

This clonotype was detected only once. This chain uses TRBV30 with TRBJ2-1; D remains ambiguous. Germline CDR1 and CDR2: GTSNPN and SVGIG (reference sequence). This CDR3 has 14 amino acids. Trimming removed 0 bases at V and 6 bases at J, with 12 bases between. In DNA form, the CDR3 reads TGTGCCTGGAGTGTCTTTGGAGTTGGCAATGAGCAGTTCTTC. This sequence encodes CAWSVFGVGNEQFF.

The genes are TRBV5-1 and TRBJ2-7; possible D gene TRBD2, 5 bases. V was shortened by 8 bases and J by 6 bases, with 18 bases between the two germline ends. CDR3 size: 13 residues. Germline V gene sequence: CDR1 SGHRS, CDR2 YFSETQ. CDR3 DNA sequence: TGCGCCAGACGGTCCTTAGGTGGACTCGAGCAGTACTTC. Translating it yields CARRSLGGLEQYF.

The chain couples TRBV28 to TRBJ2-7; maybe TRBD1 (6 bases). Between the trimmed V and J ends, which lost 4 bases and 5 bases, there was a span of 15 bases. This CDR3 has 14 residues. Germline V gives CDR1 MDHEN, CDR2 SYDVKM. CDR3 amino acids: CASSSSGVLHEQYF. The CDR3 DNA reads as TGTGCCAGCAGTTCCTCAGGGGTATTACACGAGCAGTACTTC.

V and J are TRBV19 and TRBJ2-2, with D perhaps TRBD1 (6 bases). The V gene's germline CDR1 is LNHDA and CDR2 SQIVND (reference sequence). The germline V and J ends were trimmed by 6 bases and 1 base, with 9 bases remaining between them. The CDR3 spans 14 residues. The CDR3: CASRLGGNTGELFF. For the CDR3, the DNA is TGTGCCAGTAGATTAGGGGGGAACACCGGGGAGCTGTTTTTT. Based on the CDR3 plus reference TRBV19 and TRBJ2-2, the full variable domain is DGGITQSPKYLFRKEGQNVTLSCEQNLNHDAMYWYRQDPGQGLRLIYYSQIVNDFQKGDIAEGYSVSREKKESFPLTVTSAQKNPTAFYLCASRLGGNTGELFFGEGSRLTVL.

The chain recombines TRBV18 with TRBJ2-7; 9 nucleotides line up with TRBD1. The CDR3 is 15 amino acids. Germline V gives CDR1 KGHSH, CDR2 LQKENI. The J segment lost 0 bases and the V segment lost 3 bases, leaving 3 bases of the junction unmatched. The CDR3 is CASSPGQGSSYEQYF. DNA of the CDR3: TGTGCCAGCTCACCGGGACAGGGATCCTCCTACGAGCAGTACTTC.